The 12 T cell receptor beta chains below were found in one sample sequenced in a study of identical twins. MiXCR, applied by TCRdb to the 5' RACE reads, yields one record per CDR3 protein. In the table there are about 810,000 distinct CDR3 sequences, approximately 13% of which are singletons. These data are also associated with another study on yellow fever vaccine responses in identical twins.

The material sequenced was PBMCs. All receptors derive from a woman in her late teens or twenties in good health.

This clonotype has a count of ten or more. The J gene is TRBJ2-2, the V gene TRBV5-1; D possibly uses TRBD1 or TRBD2 (5 bases each). The V end was cut by 3 bases, the J end by 1 base, with 10 bases between. The length of the CDR3 is 15 residues. The V gene's germline CDR1 is SGHRS and CDR2 YFSETQ. The CDR3 region has the DNA TGCGCCAGCAGCTCGGGACGTTTGAACACCGGGGAGCTGTTTTTT. It is translated as CASSSGRLNTGELFF.

In this sample, this clonotype turned up once. The chain is built from TRBV21-1 and TRBJ2-7. TRBV21-1 is deemed a pseudogene. The CDR3 sequence is 14 residues long. Here the CDR3 reads CASSKDRRTYEQYV. CDR3 nucleotides: TGTGCCAGCAGCAAGGACAGGAGAACCTACGAGCAGTACGTC.

This clonotype was detected many times. V is TRBV14 and J is TRBJ1-2; D call uncertain. The CDR3 spans 13 residues. Germline CDR1 reads SGHDN; CDR2 reads FVKESK. V lost 0 bases and J 8 bases, leaving 10 bases between the germline ends. CDR3 loop: CASSQDRRYGYTF. The CDR3 DNA reads TGTGCCAGCAGCCAAGATAGAAGGTACGGCTACACCTTC.

This clonotype was picked up a small number of times. The gene calls are TRBV5-6 and TRBJ2-7, with D perhaps being TRBD1 or TRBD2 (5 bases each). The CDR3 sequence is 14 residues long. Trimming cost V 0 bases and J 5 bases, with 12 bases left between them. From germline, CDR1 is SGHDT and CDR2 YYEEEE. DNA for the CDR3: TGTGCCAGCAGCTTGGCCGGACGGGGCAACGAGCAGTACTTC. The encoded protein is CASSLAGRGNEQYF.

This clonotype was observed a handful of times. The V call is TRBV29-1, the J call TRBJ2-3; TRBD2 might be the D (6 bases). The CDR3 is 12 amino acids. Deletions cut 8 bases from V and 5 bases from J, with 14 bases between. The germline CDR1 and CDR2 sequences are SQVTM and ANQGSEA. The CDR3 region is CSSRAGGDTQYF. DNA of the CDR3: TGCAGCTCGAGGGCCGGGGGAGATACGCAGTATTTT.

This clonotype was seen ten or more times. V usage is TRBV24-1 and J usage is TRBJ2-1; TRBD2 agrees at 7 bases. The J segment lost 6 bases and the V segment lost 1 base, leaving 5 bases of the junction unmatched. The CDR3 sequence is 15 residues long. Germline values: CDR1 KGHDR, CDR2 SFDVKD. CDR3 sequence reads: CATSDLGLAANEQFF. DNA for the CDR3: TGTGCCACCAGTGATTTAGGGCTAGCGGCCAATGAGCAGTTCTTC.

The table lists this clonotype with many counts. This chain links TRBV4-1 with TRBJ2-3; a weak D match, TRBD1 (6 bases). The CDR3 has 14 residues. The V end lost 5 bases, the J end lost 3 bases, and 12 bases lay between the germline ends. CDR1 and CDR2 (germline): MGHRA, YSYEKL. The CDR3 DNA reads as TGCGCCAGCAGCTCTTTACAGGGTACAGATACGCAGTATTTT. Translated, it gives CASSSLQGTDTQYF.

This clonotype appeared a few times. The CDR3 region has the DNA TGCGCCAGCAGCCAAGTCGGGGTGATTGGTAGCACAGATACGCAGTATTTT. Its translation is CASSQVGVIGSTDTQYF. This chain links TRBV4-1 with TRBJ2-3, with D possibly being TRBD2 (5 bases). The germline V gene has CDR1 MGHRA and CDR2 YSYEKL. There are 17 residues in the CDR3. Between the trimmed V and J ends, which lost 1 base and 0 bases, there was a span of 14 bases.

This chain uses TRBV5-1 with TRBJ2-1, with 11 bases lining up with TRBD2. With V trimmed by 2 bases and J by 2 bases, 9 bases remained unmatched. Per the germline V gene, CDR1 is SGHRS and CDR2 is YFSETQ. The CDR3 contains 18 residues. The CDR3 region has the DNA TGCGCCAGCAGCTTAAGGCTAGCGGGGGGTACCACCTACAATGAGCAGTTCTTC. Protein product: CASSLRLAGGTTYNEQFF.

This sequence joins TRBV6-5 and TRBJ2-5; D perhaps matches TRBD2 (6 bases). The germline V gene encodes CDR1 MNHEY and CDR2 SVGAGI. The CDR3 loop spans 14 amino acids. Trimming stripped 2 bases from V and 0 bases from J, with 7 bases between. Here the CDR3 reads CASSYQRDQETQYF. The DNA for the CDR3 is TGTGCCAGCAGTTACCAGCGGGACCAAGAGACCCAGTACTTC.

The chain employs TRBV24-1 and TRBJ1-1, with no clear D. CDR1 is KGHDR and CDR2 is SFDVKD in the germline V gene. This CDR3 comprises 14 residues. The V end was cut by 3 bases, the J end by 9 bases, with 16 bases between. The CDR3, as DNA: TGTGCCACCAGTGATCCCACCTTAGGGAAGAAAGCTTTCTTT. This translates into CATSDPTLGKKAFF.

The gene calls are TRBV15 and TRBJ2-2; maybe TRBD1 (6 bases). Trimming took 3 bases from V and 6 from J, leaving 11 bases between them. Germline V gene sequence: CDR1 LNHNV, CDR2 YYDKDF (reference sequence). This CDR3 contains 14 residues. CDR3 sequence reads: CATSRDSEAGELFF. The DNA of the CDR3 is TGTGCCACCAGCAGGGACAGTGAGGCCGGGGAGCTGTTTTTT.